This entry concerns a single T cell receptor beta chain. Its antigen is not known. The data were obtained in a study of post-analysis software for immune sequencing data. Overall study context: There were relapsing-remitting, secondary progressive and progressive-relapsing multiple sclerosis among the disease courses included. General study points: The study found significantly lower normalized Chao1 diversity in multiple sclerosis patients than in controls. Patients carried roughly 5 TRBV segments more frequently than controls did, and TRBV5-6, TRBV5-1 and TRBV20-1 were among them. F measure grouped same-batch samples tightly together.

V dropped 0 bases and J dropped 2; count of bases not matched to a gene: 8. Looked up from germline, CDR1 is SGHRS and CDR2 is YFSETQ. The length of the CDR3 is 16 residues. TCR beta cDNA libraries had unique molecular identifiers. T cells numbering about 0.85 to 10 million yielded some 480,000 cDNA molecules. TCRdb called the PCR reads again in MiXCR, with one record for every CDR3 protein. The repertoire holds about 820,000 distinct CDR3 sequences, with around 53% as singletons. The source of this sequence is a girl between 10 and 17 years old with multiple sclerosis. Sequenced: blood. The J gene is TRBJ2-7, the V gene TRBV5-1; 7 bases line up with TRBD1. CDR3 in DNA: TGCGCCAGCAGCTTGGAAGGTTTTGGGACAGCCTACGAGCAGTACTTC. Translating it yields CASSLEGFGTAYEQYF.